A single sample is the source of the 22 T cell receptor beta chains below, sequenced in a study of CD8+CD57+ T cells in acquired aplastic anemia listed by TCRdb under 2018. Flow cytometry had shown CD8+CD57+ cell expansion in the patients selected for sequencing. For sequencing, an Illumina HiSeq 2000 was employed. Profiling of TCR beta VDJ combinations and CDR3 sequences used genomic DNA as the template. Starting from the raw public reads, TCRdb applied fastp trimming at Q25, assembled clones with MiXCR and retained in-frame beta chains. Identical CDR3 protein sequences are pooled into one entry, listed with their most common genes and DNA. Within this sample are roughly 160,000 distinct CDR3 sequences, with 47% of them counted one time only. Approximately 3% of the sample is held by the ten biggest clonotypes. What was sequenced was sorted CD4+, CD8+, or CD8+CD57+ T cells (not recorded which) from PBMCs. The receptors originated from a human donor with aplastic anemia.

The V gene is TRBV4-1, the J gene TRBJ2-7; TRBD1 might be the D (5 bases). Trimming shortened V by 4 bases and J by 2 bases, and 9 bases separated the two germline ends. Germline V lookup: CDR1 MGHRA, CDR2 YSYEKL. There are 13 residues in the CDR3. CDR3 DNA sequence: TGCGCCAGCAGCCTGACAGTTACCTACGAGCAGTACTTC. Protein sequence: CASSLTVTYEQYF.

The CDR3 loop is CASSLSFNQPQHF. The CDR3 DNA sequence: TGTGCCAGCAGCTTAAGTTTTAATCAGCCCCAGCATTTT. The gene calls are TRBV7-2 and TRBJ1-5; D is unclear. The CDR3 loop spans 13 amino acids. The V gene lost 2 bases and the J gene lost 4 bases, with 6 bases spanning the gap. Germline V gene sequence: CDR1 SGHTA, CDR2 FQGNSA. The whole variable domain, filled in from reference TRBV7-2 and TRBJ1-5, reads GAGVSQSPSNKVTEKGKDVELRCDPISGHTALYWYRQSLGQGLEFLIYFQGNSAPDKSGLPSDRFSAERTGGSVSTLTIQRTQQEDSAVYLCASSLSFNQPQHFGDGTRLSIL.

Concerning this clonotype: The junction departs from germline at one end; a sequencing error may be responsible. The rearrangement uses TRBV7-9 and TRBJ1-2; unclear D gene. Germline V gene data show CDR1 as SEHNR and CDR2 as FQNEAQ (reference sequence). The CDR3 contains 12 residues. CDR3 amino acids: CACSFRSYGYAF. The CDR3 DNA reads TGTGCCTGCAGCTTTCGGAGCTATGGCTACGCCTTC.

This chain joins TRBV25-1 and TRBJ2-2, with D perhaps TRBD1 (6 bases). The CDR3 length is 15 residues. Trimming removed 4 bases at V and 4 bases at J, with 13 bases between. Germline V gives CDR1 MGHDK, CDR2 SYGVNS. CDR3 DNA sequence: TGTGCCAGCAGTGCTGACAGGTTAGGCACCGGGGAGCTGTTTTTT. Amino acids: CASSADRLGTGELFF.

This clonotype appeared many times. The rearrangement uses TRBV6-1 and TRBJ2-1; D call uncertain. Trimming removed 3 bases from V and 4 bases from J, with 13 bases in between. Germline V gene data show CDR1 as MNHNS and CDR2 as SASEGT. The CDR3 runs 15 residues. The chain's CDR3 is CASSENSAPYNEQFF. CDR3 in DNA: TGTGCCAGCAGTGAGAACAGCGCGCCATACAATGAGCAGTTCTTC.

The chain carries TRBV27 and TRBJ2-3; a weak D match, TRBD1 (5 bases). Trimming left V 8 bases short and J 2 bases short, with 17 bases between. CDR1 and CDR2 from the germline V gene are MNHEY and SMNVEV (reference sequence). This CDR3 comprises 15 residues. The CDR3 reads CASLPVGAPTDTQYF. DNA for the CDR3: TGTGCCAGCCTCCCAGTAGGGGCGCCCACAGATACGCAGTATTTT.

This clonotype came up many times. In nucleotides, the CDR3 is TGTGCCAGCAAAATCGGGGAGTACGAGCAGTACTTC. It encodes CASKIGEYEQYF. The V gene is TRBV6-1, the J gene TRBJ2-7, with D maybe TRBD2 (5 bases). The CDR3 sequence is 12 residues long. V was clipped by 7 bases and J by 4 bases, with 11 bases between them. Germline V gene lookup returns CDR1 MNHNS and CDR2 SASEGT.

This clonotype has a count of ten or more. In nucleotides, the CDR3 is TGTGCCAGCAGCATTGGACTAGCGGGGCCCCAAGAGACCCAGTACTTC. As protein: CASSIGLAGPQETQYF. The V and J genes are TRBV6-5 and TRBJ2-5, with TRBD2 matching over 12 bases. Germline CDR1 reads MNHEY; CDR2 reads SVGAGI. V shed 6 bases, J shed 1 base, and the junction held 6 bases outside the gene matches. The CDR3 loop spans 16 amino acids.

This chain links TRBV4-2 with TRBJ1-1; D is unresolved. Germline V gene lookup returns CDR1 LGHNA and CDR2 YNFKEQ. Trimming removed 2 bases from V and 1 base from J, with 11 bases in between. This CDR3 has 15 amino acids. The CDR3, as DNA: TGTGCCAGCAGCCAATGGGGTAACGCGAACACTGAAGCTTTCTTT. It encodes CASSQWGNANTEAFF.

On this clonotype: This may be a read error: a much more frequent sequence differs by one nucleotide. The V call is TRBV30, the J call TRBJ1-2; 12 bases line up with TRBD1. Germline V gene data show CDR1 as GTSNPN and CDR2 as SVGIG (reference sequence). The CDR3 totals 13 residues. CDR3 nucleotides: TGTGCTTTGGGACAGGGGGCTATCTATGACTACACCTTC. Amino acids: CALGQGAIYDYTF.

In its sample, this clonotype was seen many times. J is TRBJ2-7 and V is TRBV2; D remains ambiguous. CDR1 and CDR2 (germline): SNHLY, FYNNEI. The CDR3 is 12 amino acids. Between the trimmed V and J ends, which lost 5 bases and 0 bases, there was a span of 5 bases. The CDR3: CASSLSSYEQYF. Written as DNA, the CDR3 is TGTGCCAGCAGTCTAAGCTCCTACGAGCAGTACTTC.

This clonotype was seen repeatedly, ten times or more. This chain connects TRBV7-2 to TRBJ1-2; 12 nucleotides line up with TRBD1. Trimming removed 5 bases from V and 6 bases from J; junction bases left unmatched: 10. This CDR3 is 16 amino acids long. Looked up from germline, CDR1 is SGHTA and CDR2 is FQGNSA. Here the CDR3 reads CASSIRKGQGADGYTF. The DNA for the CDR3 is TGTGCCAGCAGCATCCGGAAGGGACAGGGGGCGGATGGCTACACCTTC.

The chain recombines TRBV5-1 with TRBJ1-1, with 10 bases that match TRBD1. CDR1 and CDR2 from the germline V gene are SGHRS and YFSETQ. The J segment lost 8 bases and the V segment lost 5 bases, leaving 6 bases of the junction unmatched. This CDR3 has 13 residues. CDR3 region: CASRPGQGLEAFF. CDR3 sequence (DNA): TGCGCCAGCAGACCGGGACAGGGGCTGGAAGCTTTCTTT.

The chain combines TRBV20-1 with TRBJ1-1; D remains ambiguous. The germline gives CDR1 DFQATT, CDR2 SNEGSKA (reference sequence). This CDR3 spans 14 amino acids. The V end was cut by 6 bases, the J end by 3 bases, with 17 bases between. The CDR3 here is CSAQRGGRDTEAFF. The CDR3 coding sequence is TGCAGTGCCCAGCGCGGTGGGAGGGACACTGAAGCTTTCTTT.

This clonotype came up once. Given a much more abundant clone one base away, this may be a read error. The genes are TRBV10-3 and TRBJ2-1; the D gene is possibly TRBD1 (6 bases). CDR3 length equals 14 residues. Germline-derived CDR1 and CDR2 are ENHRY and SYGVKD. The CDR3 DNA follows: TGTGCCAGCGGCTCGTGGGTGGGGGACAATGAGCAGCTCTTC. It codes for CASGSWVGDNEQLF.

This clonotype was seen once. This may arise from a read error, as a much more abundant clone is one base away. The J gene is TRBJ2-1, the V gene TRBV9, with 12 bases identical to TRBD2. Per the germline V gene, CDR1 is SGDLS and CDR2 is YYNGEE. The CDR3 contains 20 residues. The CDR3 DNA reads TGTGCCAGCAGCGTGACGCAGACTAGCGGGAGATGTCGACCCTACAGTGAGCAGTTCTTC. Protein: CASSVTQTSGRCRPYSEQFF.

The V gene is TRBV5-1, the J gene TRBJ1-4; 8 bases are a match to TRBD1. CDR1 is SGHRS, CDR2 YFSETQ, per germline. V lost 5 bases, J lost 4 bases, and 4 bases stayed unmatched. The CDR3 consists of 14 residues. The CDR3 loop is CASRPGQVNEKLFF. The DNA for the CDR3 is TGCGCCAGCAGACCGGGACAGGTTAATGAAAAACTGTTTTTT.

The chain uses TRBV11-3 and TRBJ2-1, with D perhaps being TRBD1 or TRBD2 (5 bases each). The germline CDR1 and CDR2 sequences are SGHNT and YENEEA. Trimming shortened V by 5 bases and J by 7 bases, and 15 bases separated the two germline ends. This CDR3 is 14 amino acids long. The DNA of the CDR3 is TGTGCCAGCAGCCGGGACCCAGCCCCGAATGAGCAGTTCTTC. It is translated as CASSRDPAPNEQFF.

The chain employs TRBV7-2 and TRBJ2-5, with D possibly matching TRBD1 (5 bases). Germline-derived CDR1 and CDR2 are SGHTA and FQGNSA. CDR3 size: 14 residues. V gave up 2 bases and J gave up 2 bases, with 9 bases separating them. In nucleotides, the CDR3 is TGTGCCAGCAGCTTAAATCAGGGACAAGAGACCCAGTACTTC. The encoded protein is CASSLNQGQETQYF.

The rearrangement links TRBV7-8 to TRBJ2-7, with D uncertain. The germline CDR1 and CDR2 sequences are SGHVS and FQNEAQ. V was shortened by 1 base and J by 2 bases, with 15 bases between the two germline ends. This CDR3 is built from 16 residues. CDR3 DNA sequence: TGTGCCAGCAGCTTAGTAACACCTCCAGCAGCCTACGAGCAGTACTTC. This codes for CASSLVTPPAAYEQYF. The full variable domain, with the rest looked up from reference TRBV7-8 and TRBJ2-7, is GAGVSQSPRYKVAKRGQDVALRCDPISGHVSLFWYQQALGQGPEFLTYFQNEAQLDKSGLPSDRFFAERPEGSVSTLKIQRTQQEDSAVYLCASSLVTPPAAYEQYFGPGTRLTVT.

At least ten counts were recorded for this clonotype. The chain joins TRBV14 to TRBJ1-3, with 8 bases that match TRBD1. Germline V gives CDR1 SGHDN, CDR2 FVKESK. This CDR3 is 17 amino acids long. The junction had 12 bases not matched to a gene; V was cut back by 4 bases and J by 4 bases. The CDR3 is CASSLDDRGRTGNTIYF. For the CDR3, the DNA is TGTGCCAGCAGCCTCGATGACAGGGGTCGTACAGGAAACACCATATATTTT. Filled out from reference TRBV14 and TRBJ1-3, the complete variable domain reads EAGVTQFPSHSVIEKGQTVTLRCDPISGHDNLYWYRRVMGKEIKFLLHFVKESKQDESGMPNNRFLAERTGGTYSTLKVQPAELEDSGVYFCASSLDDRGRTGNTIYFGEGSWLTVV.

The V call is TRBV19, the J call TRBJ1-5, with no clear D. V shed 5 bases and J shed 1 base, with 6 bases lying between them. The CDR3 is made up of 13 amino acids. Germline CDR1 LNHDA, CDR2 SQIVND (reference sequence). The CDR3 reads CASSSVSNQPQHF. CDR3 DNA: TGTGCCAGTAGTTCAGTGAGCAATCAGCCCCAGCATTTT. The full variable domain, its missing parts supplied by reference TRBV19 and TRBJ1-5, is DGGITQSPKYLFRKEGQNVTLSCEQNLNHDAMYWYRQDPGQGLRLIYYSQIVNDFQKGDIAEGYSVSREKKESFPLTVTSAQKNPTAFYLCASSSVSNQPQHFGDGTRLSIL.